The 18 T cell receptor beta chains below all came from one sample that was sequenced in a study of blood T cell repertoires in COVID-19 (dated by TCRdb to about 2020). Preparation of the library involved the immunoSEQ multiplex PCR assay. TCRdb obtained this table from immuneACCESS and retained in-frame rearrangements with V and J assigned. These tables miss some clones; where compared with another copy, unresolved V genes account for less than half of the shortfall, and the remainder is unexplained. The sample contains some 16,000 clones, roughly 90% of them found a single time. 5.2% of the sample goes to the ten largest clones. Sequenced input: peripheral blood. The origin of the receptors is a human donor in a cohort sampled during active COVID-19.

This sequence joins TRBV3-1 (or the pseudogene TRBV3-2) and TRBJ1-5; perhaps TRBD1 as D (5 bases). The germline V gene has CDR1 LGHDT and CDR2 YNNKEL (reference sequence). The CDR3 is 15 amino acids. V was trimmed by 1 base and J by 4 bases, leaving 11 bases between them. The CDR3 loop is CASSQGVGTNQPQHF. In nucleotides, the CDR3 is TGTGCCAGCAGCCAAGGGGTAGGGACTAATCAGCCCCAGCATTTT.

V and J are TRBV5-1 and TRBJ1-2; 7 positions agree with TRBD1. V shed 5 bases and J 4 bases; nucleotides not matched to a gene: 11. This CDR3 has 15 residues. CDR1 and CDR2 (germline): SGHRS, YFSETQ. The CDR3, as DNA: TGCGCCAGCAGACAACAGACAGGGACTTCCTATGGCTACACCTTC. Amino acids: CASRQQTGTSYGYTF.

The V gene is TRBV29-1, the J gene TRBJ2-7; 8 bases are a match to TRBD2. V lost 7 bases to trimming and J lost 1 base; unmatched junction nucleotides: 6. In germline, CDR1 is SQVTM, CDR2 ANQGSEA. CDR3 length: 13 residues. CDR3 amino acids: CSATTSASYEQYF. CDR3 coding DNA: TGCAGCGCGACGACTAGCGCGTCCTACGAGCAGTACTTC.

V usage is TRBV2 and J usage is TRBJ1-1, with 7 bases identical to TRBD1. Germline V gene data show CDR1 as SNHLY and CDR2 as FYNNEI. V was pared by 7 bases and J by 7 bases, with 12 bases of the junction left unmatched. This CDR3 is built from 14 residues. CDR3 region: CASTRQGIAVEAFF. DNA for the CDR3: TGTGCCAGCACAAGACAGGGAATCGCGGTTGAAGCTTTCTTT.

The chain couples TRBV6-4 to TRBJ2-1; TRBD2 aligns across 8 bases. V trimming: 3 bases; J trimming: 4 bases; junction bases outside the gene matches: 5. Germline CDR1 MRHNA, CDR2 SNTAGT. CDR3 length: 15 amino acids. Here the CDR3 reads CASSESSGSYNEQFF. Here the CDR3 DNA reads TGTGCCAGCAGTGAGTCCAGCGGGAGTTACAATGAGCAGTTCTTC.

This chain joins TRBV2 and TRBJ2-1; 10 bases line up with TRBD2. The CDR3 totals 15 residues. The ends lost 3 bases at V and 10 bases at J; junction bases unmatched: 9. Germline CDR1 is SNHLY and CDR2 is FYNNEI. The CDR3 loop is CASSDLLAGVWEQFF. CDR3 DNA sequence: TGTGCCAGCAGTGACCTCCTAGCGGGAGTATGGGAGCAGTTCTTC.

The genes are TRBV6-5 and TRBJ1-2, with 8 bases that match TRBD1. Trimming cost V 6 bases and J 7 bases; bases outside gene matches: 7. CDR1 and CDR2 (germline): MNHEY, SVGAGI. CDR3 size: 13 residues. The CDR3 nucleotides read TGTGCCAGCAGCGGACAGGGCGGTTTTGGCTACACCTTC. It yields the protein CASSGQGGFGYTF.

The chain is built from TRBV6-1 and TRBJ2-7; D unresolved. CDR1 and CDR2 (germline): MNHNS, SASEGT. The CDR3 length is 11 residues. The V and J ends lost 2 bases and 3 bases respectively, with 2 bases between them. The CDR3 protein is CASSEYYEQYF. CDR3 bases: TGTGCCAGCAGTGAATACTACGAGCAGTACTTC.

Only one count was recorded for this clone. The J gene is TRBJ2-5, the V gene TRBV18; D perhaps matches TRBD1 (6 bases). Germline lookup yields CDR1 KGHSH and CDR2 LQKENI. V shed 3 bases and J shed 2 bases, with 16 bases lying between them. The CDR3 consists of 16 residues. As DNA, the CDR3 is TGTGCCAGCTCACCGCAAACAGGGAGTTGGCAAGAGACCCAGTACTTC. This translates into CASSPQTGSWQETQYF.

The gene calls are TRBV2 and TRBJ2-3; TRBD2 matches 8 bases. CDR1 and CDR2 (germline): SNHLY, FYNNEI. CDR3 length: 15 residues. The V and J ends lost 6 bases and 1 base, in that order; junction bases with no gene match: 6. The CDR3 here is CASRDQAGGTDTQYF. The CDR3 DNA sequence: TGTGCCAGCAGGGACCAAGCGGGGGGCACAGATACGCAGTATTTT.

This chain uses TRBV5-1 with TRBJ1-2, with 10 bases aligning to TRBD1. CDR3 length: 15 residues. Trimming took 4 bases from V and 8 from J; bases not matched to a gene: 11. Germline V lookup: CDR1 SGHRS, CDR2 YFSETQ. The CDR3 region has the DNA TGCGCCAGCAGCCAAAACCGGGACAGGGGAAACGGCTACACCTTC. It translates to CASSQNRDRGNGYTF.

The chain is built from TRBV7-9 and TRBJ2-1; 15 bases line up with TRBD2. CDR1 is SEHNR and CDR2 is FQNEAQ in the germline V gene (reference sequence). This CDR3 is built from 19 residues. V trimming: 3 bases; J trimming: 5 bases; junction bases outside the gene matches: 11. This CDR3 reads CASSFGLGRTSGGDNEQFF. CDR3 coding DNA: TGTGCCAGCAGCTTCGGATTGGGGAGGACTAGCGGGGGGGACAATGAGCAGTTCTTC. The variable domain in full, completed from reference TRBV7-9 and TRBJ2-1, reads DTGVSQNPRHKITKRGQNVTFRCDPISEHNRLYWYRQTLGQGPEFLTYFQNEAQLEKSRLLSDRFSAERPKGSFSTLEIQRTEQGDSAMYLCASSFGLGRTSGGDNEQFFGPGTRLTVL.

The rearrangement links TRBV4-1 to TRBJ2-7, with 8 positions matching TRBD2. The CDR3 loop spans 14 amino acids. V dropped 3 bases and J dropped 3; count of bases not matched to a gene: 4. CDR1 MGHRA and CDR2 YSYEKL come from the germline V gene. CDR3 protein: CASSHTSGRYEQYF. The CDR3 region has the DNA TGCGCCAGCAGCCATACTAGCGGCCGCTACGAGCAGTACTTC.

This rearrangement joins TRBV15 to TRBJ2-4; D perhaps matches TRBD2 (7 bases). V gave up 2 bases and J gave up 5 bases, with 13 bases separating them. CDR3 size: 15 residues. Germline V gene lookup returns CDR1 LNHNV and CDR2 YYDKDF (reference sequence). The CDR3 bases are TGTGCCACCAGCAGACGAAGGGGGGGGCAAAACATTCAGTACTTC. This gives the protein CATSRRRGGQNIQYF.

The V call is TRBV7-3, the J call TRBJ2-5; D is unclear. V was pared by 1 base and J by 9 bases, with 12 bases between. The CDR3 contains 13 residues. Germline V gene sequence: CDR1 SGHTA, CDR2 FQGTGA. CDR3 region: CASSLNAGSAQYF. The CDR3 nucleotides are TGTGCCAGCAGCTTAAATGCCGGGTCGGCCCAGTACTTC. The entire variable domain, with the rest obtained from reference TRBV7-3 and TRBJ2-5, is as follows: GAGVSQTPSNKVTEKGKYVELRCDPISGHTALYWYRQSLGQGPEFLIYFQGTGAADDSGLPNDRFFAVRPEGSVSTLKIQRTERGDSAVYLCASSLNAGSAQYFGPGTRLLVL.

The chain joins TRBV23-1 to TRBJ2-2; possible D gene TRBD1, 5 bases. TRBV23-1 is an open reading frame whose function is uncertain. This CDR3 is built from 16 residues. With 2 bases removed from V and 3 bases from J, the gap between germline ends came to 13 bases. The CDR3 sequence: CASSQPETRDTGELFF. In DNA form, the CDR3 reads TGCGCCAGCAGTCAACCCGAGACCAGGGACACCGGGGAGCTGTTTTTT.

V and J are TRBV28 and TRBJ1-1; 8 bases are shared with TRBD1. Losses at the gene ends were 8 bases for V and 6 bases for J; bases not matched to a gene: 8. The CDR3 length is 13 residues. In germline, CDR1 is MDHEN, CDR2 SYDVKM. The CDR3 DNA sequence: TGTGCCAGCGAAACAGGGGGAAGAGCTGAAGCTTTCTTT. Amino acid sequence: CASETGGRAEAFF.

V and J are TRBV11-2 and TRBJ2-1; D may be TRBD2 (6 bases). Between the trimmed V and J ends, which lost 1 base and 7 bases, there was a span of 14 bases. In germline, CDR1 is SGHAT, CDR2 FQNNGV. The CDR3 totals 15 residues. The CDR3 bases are TGTGCCAGCAGCTTAGCGGGAGAAAGTAGGAATGAGCAGTTCTTC. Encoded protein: CASSLAGESRNEQFF.